These T cell receptor beta chains were read from a single sample in a study of cytotoxic CD8 clonotypes in ibrutinib-treated CLL. The protocol was immunoSEQ multiplex PCR, while the TCRdb copy is restricted to in-frame clones and leaves out a portion. The sample has approximately 350,000 clones; 67% are singletons. The starting material was PBMCs, obtained after 36 months of ibrutinib treatment. These receptor sequences come from a human donor with chronic lymphocytic leukemia. CDR3s include the opening cysteine and the closing phenylalanine or tryptophan. A D gene is named only where the DNA matches it firmly. Clone size is shown for a subset of rows, as once, few, many or a class of expanded clone.

J | V | D | size | DNA | CDR3
TRBJ2-3 | TRBV7-8 | TRBD1 | many | TGTGCCAGCAGCTGGACAGGGGGAAGGAGGGATACGCAGTATTTT | CASSWTGGRRDTQYF
TRBJ1-3 | TRBV29-1 | . | . | TGCAGCGTTGAATTACAGAACACTGGAAACACCATATATTTT | CSVELQNTGNTIYF
TRBJ2-1 | TRBV6-5 | . | . | TGTGCCAGCAGCACGACGGGGGATGAGCAGTTCTTC | CASSTTGDEQFF
TRBJ2-1 | TRBV4-3 | . | . | TGCGCCAGCAGCCAAGGTGACGCCCTTCTCGATGAGCAGTTCTTC | CASSQGDALLDEQFF
TRBJ1-2 | TRBV6-6 | . | few | TGTGCCAGCAGTGGGAGAGACAACTATGGCTACACCTTC | CASSGRDNYGYTF
TRBJ2-5 | TRBV29-1 | TRBD1 | . | TGCAGCGTTCTCTGGACAGGGCGGGGAGAGACCCAGTACTTC | CSVLWTGRGETQYF
TRBJ2-3 | TRBV15 | . | . | TGTGCCACCAGCAGAGACTTTTCAGATACGCAGTATTTT | CATSRDFSDTQYF
TRBJ2-7 | TRBV5-6 | . | . | TGTGCCAGCAGCTTGATGATGGAGTTCGCCGAGCAGTACTTC | CASSLMMEFAEQYF
TRBJ1-5 | TRBV7-2 | . | few | TGTGCCAGCAGCAAAGAGACAGGTTCCTTCGGGCAGCCCCAGCATTTT | CASSKETGSFGQPQHF
TRBJ2-2 | TRBV9 | . | once | TGTGCCAGCAGCCCAGATCTTTGGGCCGGGGAGCTGTTTTTT | CASSPDLWAGELFF
TRBJ2-1 | TRBV7-6 | . | few | TGTGCCAGCAGCCCGCAGGGTAGCGGTTACAATGAGCAGTTCTTC | CASSPQGSGYNEQFF
TRBJ2-1 | TRBV29-1 | TRBD2 | . | TGCAGCGTTGAGGGCGGGAGGTCCTACAATGAGCAGTTCTTC | CSVEGGRSYNEQFF
TRBJ1-2 | TRBV11-2 | TRBD1 | . | TGTGCCAGCAGCTGGACAGGGGGCGATGGCTACACCTTC | CASSWTGGDGYTF
TRBJ1-2 | TRBV2 | . | few | TGTGCCAGCCGCGACAGCATATATGGCTACACCTTC | CASRDSIYGYTF
TRBJ1-1 | TRBV18 | . | few | TGTGCCAGCTCACCTAGTGAGAAATGGTGGGGGGCTGAAGCTTTCTTT | CASSPSEKWWGAEAFF
TRBJ1-2 | TRBV4-3 | . | . | TGCGCCAGCAGCTCCCCGGACCAACGGGGCTACACCTTC | CASSSPDQRGYTF
TRBJ2-7 | TRBV10-3 | . | . | TGTGCCATCAGTGTAATTGGGGATAGCTCCTACGAGCAGTACTTC | CAISVIGDSSYEQYF